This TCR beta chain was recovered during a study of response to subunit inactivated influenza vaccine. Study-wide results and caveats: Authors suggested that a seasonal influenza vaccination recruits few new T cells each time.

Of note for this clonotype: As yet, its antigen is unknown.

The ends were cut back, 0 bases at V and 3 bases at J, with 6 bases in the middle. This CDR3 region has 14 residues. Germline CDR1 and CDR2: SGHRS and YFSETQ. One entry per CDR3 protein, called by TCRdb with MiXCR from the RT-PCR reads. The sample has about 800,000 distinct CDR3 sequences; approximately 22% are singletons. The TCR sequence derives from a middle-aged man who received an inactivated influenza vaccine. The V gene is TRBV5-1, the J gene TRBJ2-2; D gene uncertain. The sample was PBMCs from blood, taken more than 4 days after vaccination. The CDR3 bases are TGCGCCAGCAGCTTGGAGGCCTACACCGGGGAGCTGTTTTTT. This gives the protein CASSLEAYTGELFF.